Below are 6 T cell receptor beta chains sequenced from a single sample in a study of blood T cell repertoires in COVID-19. The table came from immunoSEQ multiplex PCR; TCRdb's copy has only in-frame clones and leaves some out. The sample records some 240,000 clones, about 87% being singletons. The sample was peripheral blood. All receptors come from a woman aged 70 to 79 with COVID-19, enrolled during active disease.

This clone was detected only a few times. This sequence joins TRBV5-1 and TRBJ2-1; D uncertain. Germline V CDR1 and CDR2: SGHRS, YFSETQ. The CDR3 has 14 residues. V gave up 0 bases and J gave up 3 bases, with 7 bases separating them. CDR3 sequence: CASSLDTNYNEQFF. Here the CDR3 DNA reads TGCGCCAGCAGCTTGGACACGAACTACAATGAGCAGTTCTTC.

This clone has a single count. V usage is TRBV29-1 and J usage is TRBJ2-1, with D unclear. V was shortened by 3 bases and J by 3 bases, with 6 bases between the two germline ends. Germline-derived CDR1 and CDR2 are SQVTM and ANQGSEA. CDR3 length: 12 residues. The CDR3 DNA is TGCAGCGTTGAGGCCAGCTACAATGAGCAGTTCTTC. Amino acids: CSVEASYNEQFF.

The V call is TRBV19, the J call TRBJ1-6; the D gene is possibly TRBD1 (5 bases). Germline CDR1 is LNHDA and CDR2 is SQIVND (reference sequence). CDR3 length equals 13 residues. V gave up 6 bases and J gave up 8 bases, with 11 bases separating them. The chain's CDR3 is CASSAGHDSPLHF. CDR3 bases: TGTGCCAGTAGCGCAGGACATGATTCACCCCTCCACTTT.

The rearrangement links TRBV25-1 to TRBJ2-2, with D maybe TRBD1 (5 bases). V lost 4 bases and J 4 bases, leaving 13 bases between the germline ends. The germline gives CDR1 MGHDK, CDR2 SYGVNS. The CDR3 is 15 amino acids. CDR3 loop: CASSGQTMGTGELFF. Written as DNA, the CDR3 is TGTGCCAGCAGTGGACAGACGATGGGCACCGGGGAGCTGTTTTTT.

This clone has a single count. This sequence joins TRBV18 and TRBJ2-5, with D possibly being TRBD1 (5 bases). The CDR3 extends over 16 amino acids. From germline, CDR1 is KGHSH and CDR2 LQKENI. V lost 0 bases, J lost 4 bases, and 15 bases lay in between. CDR3 sequence: CASSPPGPLRGETQYF. In DNA form, the CDR3 reads TGTGCCAGCTCACCACCGGGGCCGCTTCGCGGAGAGACCCAGTACTTC.

V is TRBV5-4 and J is TRBJ1-1, with a weak D call TRBD1 (5 bases). CDR3 length equals 12 residues. With 4 bases removed from V and 11 bases from J, the gap between germline ends came to 15 bases. Germline loops: CDR1 SGHNT, CDR2 YYREEE (reference sequence). CDR3: CASSMEGGGAFF. The CDR3 DNA follows: TGTGCCAGCAGCATGGAGGGCGGGGGTGCTTTCTTT.